The 17 T cell receptor beta chains below were found in one sample sequenced in a study of blood T cell repertoires in COVID-19. The repertoire was sequenced with immunoSEQ multiplex PCR; TCRdb's copy has only in-frame clones and lacks some. The table has about 74,000 clones, approximately 84% seen once; the top ten hold 36%. Sequences were obtained from peripheral blood. These receptors were obtained from a man between 65 and 85 years old with acute or convalescent COVID-19.

CDR3 in amino acids: CASSRRGSYYNEQFF. The DNA of the CDR3 is TGTGCCAGCTCACGTCGCGGGAGTTACTACAATGAGCAGTTCTTC. The J gene is TRBJ2-1, the V gene TRBV6-5; 7 bases agree with TRBD2. CDR1 MNHEY and CDR2 SVGAGI come from the germline V gene. The V gene end was trimmed by 8 bases and the J gene end by 3 bases; junction bases not matched to a gene: 10. This CDR3 comprises 15 residues.

The chain joins TRBV5-4 to TRBJ2-4, with D hard to call. This CDR3 has 14 amino acids. Germline lookup yields CDR1 SGHNT and CDR2 YYREEE (reference sequence). The V gene lost 4 bases and the J gene lost 0 bases, with 8 bases spanning the gap. The CDR3 is CASSGPLAKNIQYF. Here the CDR3 DNA reads TGTGCCAGCAGCGGCCCCCTAGCCAAAAACATTCAGTACTTC.

The J gene is TRBJ2-7, the V gene TRBV18; 9 positions agree with TRBD1. Germline V gene sequence: CDR1 KGHSH, CDR2 LQKENI. This CDR3 is built from 15 residues. The J segment lost 6 bases and the V segment lost 3 bases, leaving 9 bases of the junction unmatched. For the CDR3, the DNA is TGTGCCAGCTCACCTTCCGGGACAGGGCTCACCGAGCAGTACTTC. This gives the protein CASSPSGTGLTEQYF.

The chain joins TRBV5-6 to TRBJ1-2, with D possibly TRBD1 on 5 matching bases. The germline gives CDR1 SGHDT, CDR2 YYEEEE. The CDR3 runs to 14 residues. V was trimmed by 4 bases and J by 3 bases, leaving 13 bases between them. Here the CDR3 reads CASSRTGEDYGYTF. DNA of the CDR3: TGTGCCAGCAGCCGGACGGGGGAGGACTATGGCTACACCTTC.

The CDR3 region has the DNA TGTGCCAGCAGCTTCGCCCTAGCGGGAGCGGCCGGGGAGCTGTTTTTT. Protein: CASSFALAGAAGELFF. V gene TRBV5-4 combines with J gene TRBJ2-2, with TRBD2 matching 10 bases. Trimming took 2 bases from V and 6 from J; bases not matched to a gene: 7. Germline CDR1 is SGHNT and CDR2 is YYREEE (reference sequence). The CDR3 length is 16 residues. The complete variable domain, with remaining parts taken from reference TRBV5-4 and TRBJ2-2, reads ETGVTQSPTHLIKTRGQQVTLRCSSQSGHNTVSWYQQALGQGPQFIFQYYREEENGRGNFPPRFSGLQFPNYSSELNVNALELDDSALYLCASSFALAGAAGELFFGEGSRLTVL.

Worth noting for this clone: The sample has other DNA sequences that encode this CDR3 too. This chain joins TRBV9 and TRBJ2-3; no definite D call. This CDR3 is built from 12 residues. V was clipped by 0 bases and J by 6 bases, with 5 bases between them. The germline V gene has CDR1 SGDLS and CDR2 YYNGEE. This CDR3 reads CASSVAGDTQYF. The CDR3 DNA reads as TGTGCCAGCAGCGTAGCCGGGGATACGCAGTATTTT.

The count of this clone is one. The chain recombines TRBV27 with TRBJ2-1; 8 bases agree with TRBD2. Germline V CDR1 and CDR2: MNHEY, SMNVEV (reference sequence). There are 15 residues in the CDR3. The V gene end was trimmed by 6 bases and the J gene end by 7 bases; junction bases not matched to a gene: 11. CDR3 protein: CASRDPGLVRNEQFF. The DNA of the CDR3 is TGTGCCAGCAGAGACCCGGGACTAGTTAGGAATGAGCAGTTCTTC.

This clone has a single count. The J gene is TRBJ1-2, the V gene TRBV4-1; D uncertain. CDR1 MGHRA and CDR2 YSYEKL come from the germline V gene. CDR3 length equals 15 residues. V lost 0 bases, J lost 6 bases, and 14 bases lay in between. The CDR3 DNA sequence: TGCGCCAGCAGCCAAGATTGGCTCGTCGGGGATGGCTACACCTTC. Residues: CASSQDWLVGDGYTF.

As DNA, the CDR3 is TGTGCCAGCAGCCACAACCGGGACAGTGGGTTGGGTAACTATGGCTACACCTTC. Its translation: CASSHNRDSGLGNYGYTF. V is TRBV7-9 and J is TRBJ1-2, with 7 bases lining up with TRBD1. After removal of 5 bases from V and 1 base from J, the junction contained 16 bases not matched to a gene. Germline assignment: CDR1 SEHNR and CDR2 FQNEAQ (reference sequence). The CDR3 has 18 residues.

The J gene is TRBJ2-7, the V gene TRBV27, with 11 bases that match TRBD2. The germline gives CDR1 MNHEY, CDR2 SMNVEV (reference sequence). J was trimmed by 4 bases and V by 6 bases; bases with no gene match: 17. The CDR3 covers 18 residues. This chain's CDR3 is CASSLTTGTSGANYEQYF. CDR3 coding DNA: TGTGCCAGCAGCCTCACAACCGGGACTAGCGGAGCCAATTACGAGCAGTACTTC.

This rearrangement joins TRBV27 to TRBJ2-5, with a possible D match to TRBD1 (6 bases). CDR1 and CDR2 from the germline V gene are MNHEY and SMNVEV (reference sequence). This CDR3 contains 16 residues. V was trimmed by 6 bases and J by 2 bases, leaving 19 bases between them. CDR3 coding DNA: TGTGCCAGCAGGGCCTGGGAAAGGGGGTTTCAAGAGACCCAGTACTTC. It yields the protein CASRAWERGFQETQYF.

The chain uses TRBV27 and TRBJ2-1, with 13 bases lining up with TRBD2. Germline V CDR1 and CDR2: MNHEY, SMNVEV (reference sequence). J gave up 4 bases and V 10 bases, and 4 bases lay outside the gene matches. The CDR3 sequence is 14 residues long. The chain's CDR3 is CATKLAGGYNEQFF. CDR3 nucleotides: TGTGCCACCAAACTAGCGGGAGGGTACAATGAGCAGTTCTTC.

The rearrangement uses TRBV9 and TRBJ2-2, with 10 bases aligning to TRBD1. The V and J ends lost 4 bases and 4 bases, in that order; junction bases with no gene match: 10. Looked up from germline, CDR1 is SGDLS and CDR2 is YYNGEE. This CDR3 has 17 residues. The chain's CDR3 is CASSTFPGQGFTGELFF. In DNA, the CDR3 is TGTGCCAGCAGCACATTCCCGGGACAGGGGTTCACCGGGGAGCTGTTTTTT.

The genes are TRBV28 and TRBJ2-1; tentative D call: TRBD2 (5 bases). The V and J ends lost 2 bases and 13 bases respectively, with 24 bases between them. The CDR3 is 16 residues long. The germline V gene has CDR1 MDHEN and CDR2 SYDVKM. The CDR3, as DNA: TGTGCCAGCAGTTTAGGCGGTGGTAGCGAACATATCCCCCAGTTCTTC. Amino acid sequence: CASSLGGGSEHIPQFF.

This clone was seen a handful of times. The genes are TRBV10-2 and TRBJ2-5, with 14 nucleotides matching TRBD2. This CDR3 has 14 residues. From germline, CDR1 is WSHSY and CDR2 SAAADI. J gave up 3 bases and V 6 bases, and 0 bases lay outside the gene matches. The CDR3 spells CASRGLAGEETQYF. CDR3 DNA sequence: TGCGCCAGCAGGGGACTAGCGGGGGAAGAGACCCAGTACTTC.

The chain joins TRBV5-6 to TRBJ1-2; D is perhaps TRBD1 (6 bases). In germline, CDR1 is SGHDT, CDR2 YYEEEE. The V end was cut by 4 bases, the J end by 3 bases, with 16 bases between. CDR3 length: 15 residues. CDR3 sequence: CASSTHRVEDYGYTF. CDR3 in DNA: TGTGCCAGCAGCACCCACAGGGTTGAGGACTATGGCTACACCTTC.

This chain links TRBV7-8 with TRBJ2-3, with TRBD2 matching 7 bases. This CDR3 region has 15 residues. V was pared by 1 base and J by 0 bases, with 1 base of the junction left unmatched. The V gene's germline CDR1 is SGHVS and CDR2 FQNEAQ. CDR3 sequence (DNA): TGTGCCAGCAGCTTAGGGGGACTAAGCACAGATACGCAGTATTTT. Translated: CASSLGGLSTDTQYF.